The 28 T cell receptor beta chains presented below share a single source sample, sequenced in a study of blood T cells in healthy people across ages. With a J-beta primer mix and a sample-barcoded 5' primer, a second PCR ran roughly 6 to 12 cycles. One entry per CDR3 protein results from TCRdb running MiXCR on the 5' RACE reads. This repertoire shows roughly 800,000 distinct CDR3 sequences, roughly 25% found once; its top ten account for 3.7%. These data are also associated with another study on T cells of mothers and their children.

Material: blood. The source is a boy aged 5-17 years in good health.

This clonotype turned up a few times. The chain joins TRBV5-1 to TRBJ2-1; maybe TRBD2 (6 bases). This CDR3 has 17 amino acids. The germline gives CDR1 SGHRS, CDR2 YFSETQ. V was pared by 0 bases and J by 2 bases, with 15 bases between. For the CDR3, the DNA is TGCGCCAGCAGCTTGGAGGCGAGGGACTTGACCTACAATGAGCAGTTCTTC. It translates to CASSLEARDLTYNEQFF.

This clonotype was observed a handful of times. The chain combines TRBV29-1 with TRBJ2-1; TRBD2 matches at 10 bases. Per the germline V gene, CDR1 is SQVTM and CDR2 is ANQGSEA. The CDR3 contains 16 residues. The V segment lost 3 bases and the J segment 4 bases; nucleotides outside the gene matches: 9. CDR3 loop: CSVDGASGSRYNEQFF. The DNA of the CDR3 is TGCAGCGTTGACGGGGCTAGCGGGAGTCGATACAATGAGCAGTTCTTC.

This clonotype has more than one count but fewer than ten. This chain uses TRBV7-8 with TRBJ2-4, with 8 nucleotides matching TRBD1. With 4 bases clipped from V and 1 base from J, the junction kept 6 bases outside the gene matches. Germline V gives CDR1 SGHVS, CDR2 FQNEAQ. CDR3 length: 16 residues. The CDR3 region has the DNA TGTGCCAGCAGCTCCAGGACAGGGTCGGCCAAAAACATTCAGTACTTC. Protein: CASSSRTGSAKNIQYF.

The CDR3 loop reads CASSGVTGQGATNEKLFF. As DNA, the CDR3 is TGTGCCAGCAGTGGCGTTACGGGACAGGGTGCAACTAATGAAAAACTGTTTTTT. This chain connects TRBV28 to TRBJ1-4; 9 bases map to TRBD1. CDR3 length: 18 amino acids. Germline CDR1 is MDHEN and CDR2 is SYDVKM. V dropped 5 bases and J dropped 0; count of bases not matched to a gene: 10.

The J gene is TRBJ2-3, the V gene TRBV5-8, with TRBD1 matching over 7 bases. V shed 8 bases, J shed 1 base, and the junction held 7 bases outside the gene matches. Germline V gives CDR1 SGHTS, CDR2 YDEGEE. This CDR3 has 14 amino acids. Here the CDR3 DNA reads TGTGCCAGTTCCAGGGGGTATGGCACAGATACGCAGTATTTT. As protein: CASSRGYGTDTQYF.

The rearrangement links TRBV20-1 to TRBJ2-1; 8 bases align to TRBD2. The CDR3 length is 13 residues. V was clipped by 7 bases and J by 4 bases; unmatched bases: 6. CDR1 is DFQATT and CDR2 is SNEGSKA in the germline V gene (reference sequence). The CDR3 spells CSGGLADYNEQFF. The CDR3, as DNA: TGCAGTGGTGGACTAGCAGATTACAATGAGCAGTTCTTC.

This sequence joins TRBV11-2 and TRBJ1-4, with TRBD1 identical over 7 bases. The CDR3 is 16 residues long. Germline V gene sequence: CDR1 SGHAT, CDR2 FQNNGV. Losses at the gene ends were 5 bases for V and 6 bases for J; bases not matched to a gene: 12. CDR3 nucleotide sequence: TGTGCCAGCAGCCCAGGGGGGCGGACAGCACATGAAAAACTGTTTTTT. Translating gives CASSPGGRTAHEKLFF.

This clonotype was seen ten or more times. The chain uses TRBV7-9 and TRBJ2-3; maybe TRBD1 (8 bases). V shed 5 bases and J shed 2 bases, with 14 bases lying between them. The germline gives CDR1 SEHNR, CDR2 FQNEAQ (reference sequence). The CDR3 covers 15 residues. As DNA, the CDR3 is TGTGCCAGCAGCCAACAGGGGGGGAACACAGATACGCAGTATTTT. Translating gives CASSQQGGNTDTQYF. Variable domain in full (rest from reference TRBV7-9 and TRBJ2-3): DTGVSQNPRHKITKRGQNVTFRCDPISEHNRLYWYRQTLGQGPEFLTYFQNEAQLEKSRLLSDRFSAERPKGSFSTLEIQRTEQGDSAMYLCASSQQGGNTDTQYFGPGTRLTVL.

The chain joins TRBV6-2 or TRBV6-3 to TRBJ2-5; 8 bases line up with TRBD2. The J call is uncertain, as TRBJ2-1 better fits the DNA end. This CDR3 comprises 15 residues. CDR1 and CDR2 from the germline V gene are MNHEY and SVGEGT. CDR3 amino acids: CASSERRGDLNEQFF. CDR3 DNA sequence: TGTGCCAGCAGTGAGAGGCGGGGGGACCTTAATGAGCAGTTCTTC.

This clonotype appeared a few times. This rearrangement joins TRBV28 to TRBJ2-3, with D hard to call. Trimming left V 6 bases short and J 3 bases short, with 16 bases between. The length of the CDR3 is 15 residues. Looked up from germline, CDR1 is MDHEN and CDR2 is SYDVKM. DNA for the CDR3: TGTGCCAGCAGCCACGGCGACTCCCAAACAGATACGCAGTATTTT. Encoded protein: CASSHGDSQTDTQYF.

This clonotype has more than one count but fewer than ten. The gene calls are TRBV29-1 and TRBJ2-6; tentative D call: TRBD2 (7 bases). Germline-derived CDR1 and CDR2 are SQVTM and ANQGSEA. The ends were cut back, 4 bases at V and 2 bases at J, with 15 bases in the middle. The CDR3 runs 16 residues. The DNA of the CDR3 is TGCAGCGTTGTTTGGGAGGGGGAAGCTGGGGCCAACGTCCTGACTTTC. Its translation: CSVVWEGEAGANVLTF.

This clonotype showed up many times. For the CDR3, the DNA is TGCGCCAGCAGCTTCGCAGGGGTAGGCACAGATACGCAGTATTTT. As protein: CASSFAGVGTDTQYF. This rearrangement joins TRBV5-1 to TRBJ2-3, with D possibly being TRBD1 (6 bases). CDR1 is SGHRS and CDR2 is YFSETQ in the germline V gene. The CDR3 is made up of 15 amino acids. V was pared by 2 bases and J by 1 base, with 11 bases between.

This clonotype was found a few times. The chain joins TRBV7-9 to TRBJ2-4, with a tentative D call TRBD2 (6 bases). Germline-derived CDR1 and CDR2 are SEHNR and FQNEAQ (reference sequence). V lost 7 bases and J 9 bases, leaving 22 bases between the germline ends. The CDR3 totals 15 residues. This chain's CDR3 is CASTDFSGVGGIQYF. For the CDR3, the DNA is TGTGCCAGCACCGATTTTAGCGGTGTGGGCGGCATTCAGTACTTC.

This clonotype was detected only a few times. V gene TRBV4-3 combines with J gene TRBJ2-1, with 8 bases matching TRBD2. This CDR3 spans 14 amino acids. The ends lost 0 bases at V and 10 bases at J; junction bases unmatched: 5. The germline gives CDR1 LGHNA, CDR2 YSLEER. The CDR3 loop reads CASSQDGTRNEQFF. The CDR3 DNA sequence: TGCGCCAGCAGCCAAGATGGGACTAGAAACGAGCAGTTCTTC.

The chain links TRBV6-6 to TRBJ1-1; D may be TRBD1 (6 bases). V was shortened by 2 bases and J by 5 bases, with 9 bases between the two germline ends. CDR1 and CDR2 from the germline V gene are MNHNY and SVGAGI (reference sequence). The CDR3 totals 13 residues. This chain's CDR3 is CASSYQQGTEAFF. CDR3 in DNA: TGTGCCAGCAGTTACCAACAGGGTACTGAAGCTTTCTTT.

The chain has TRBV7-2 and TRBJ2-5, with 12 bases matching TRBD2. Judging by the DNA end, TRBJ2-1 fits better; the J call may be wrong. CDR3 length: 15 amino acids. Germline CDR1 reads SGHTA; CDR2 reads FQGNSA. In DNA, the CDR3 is TGTGCCAGCAGCGCGACTAGCGGGAGAACCTATGAGCAGTTCTTC. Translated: CASSATSGRTYEQFF.

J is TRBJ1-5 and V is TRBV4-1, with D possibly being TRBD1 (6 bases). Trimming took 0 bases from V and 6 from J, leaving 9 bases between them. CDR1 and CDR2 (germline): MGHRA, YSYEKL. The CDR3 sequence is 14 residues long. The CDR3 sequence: CASSQEPGVQPQHF. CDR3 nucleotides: TGCGCCAGCAGCCAAGAGCCAGGGGTTCAGCCCCAGCATTTT.

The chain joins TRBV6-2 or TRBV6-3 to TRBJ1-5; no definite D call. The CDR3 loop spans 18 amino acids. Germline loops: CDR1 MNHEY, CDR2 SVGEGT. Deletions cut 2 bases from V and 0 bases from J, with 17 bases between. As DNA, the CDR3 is TGTGCCAGCAGTTACAGGATCTCTGAGGCCTATAGCAATCAGCCCCAGCATTTT. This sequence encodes CASSYRISEAYSNQPQHF.

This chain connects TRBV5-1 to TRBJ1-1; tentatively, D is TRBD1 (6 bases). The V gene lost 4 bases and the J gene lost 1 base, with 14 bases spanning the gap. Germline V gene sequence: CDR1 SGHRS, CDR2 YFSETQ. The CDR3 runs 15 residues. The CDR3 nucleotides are TGCGCCAGCAGCCTCGGGGACACCAAGAACACTGAAGCTTTCTTT. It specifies CASSLGDTKNTEAFF.

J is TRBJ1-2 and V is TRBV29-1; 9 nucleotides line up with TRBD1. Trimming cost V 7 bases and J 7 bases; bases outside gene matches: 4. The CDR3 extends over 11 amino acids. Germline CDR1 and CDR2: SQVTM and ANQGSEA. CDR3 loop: CSGGTGFGYTF. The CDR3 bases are TGCAGCGGGGGGACAGGGTTTGGCTACACCTTC. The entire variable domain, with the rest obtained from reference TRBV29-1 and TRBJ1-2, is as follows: SAVISQKPSRDICQRGTSLTIQCQVDSQVTMMFWYRQQPGQSLTLIATANQGSEATYESGFVIDKFPISRPNLTFSTLTVSNMSPEDSSIYLCSGGTGFGYTFGSGTRLTVV.

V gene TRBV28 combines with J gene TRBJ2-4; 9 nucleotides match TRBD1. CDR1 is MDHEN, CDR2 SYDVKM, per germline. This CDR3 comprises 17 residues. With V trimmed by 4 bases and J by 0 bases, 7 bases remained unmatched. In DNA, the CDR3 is TGTGCCAGCAGTTCTAGGGGACAGGGTCTAGCCAAAAACATTCAGTACTTC. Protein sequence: CASSSRGQGLAKNIQYF. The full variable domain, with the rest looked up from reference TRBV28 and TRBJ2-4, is DVKVTQSSRYLVKRTGEKVFLECVQDMDHENMFWYRQDPGLGLRLIYFSYDVKMKEKGDIPEGYSVSREKKERFSLILESASTNQTSMYLCASSSRGQGLAKNIQYFGAGTRLSVL.

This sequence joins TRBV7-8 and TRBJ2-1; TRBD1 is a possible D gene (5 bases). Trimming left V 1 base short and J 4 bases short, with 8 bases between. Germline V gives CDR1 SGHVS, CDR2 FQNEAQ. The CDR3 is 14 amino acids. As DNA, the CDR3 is TGTGCCAGCAGCTTAGGGGGCAGGTACAATGAGCAGTTCTTC. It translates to CASSLGGRYNEQFF.

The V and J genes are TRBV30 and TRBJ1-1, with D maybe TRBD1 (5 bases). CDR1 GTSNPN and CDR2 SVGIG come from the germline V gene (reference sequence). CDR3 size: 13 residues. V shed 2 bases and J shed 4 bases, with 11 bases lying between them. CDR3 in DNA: TGTGCCTGGAGTCGAGGGGTGGCCACTGAAGCTTTCTTT. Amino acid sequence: CAWSRGVATEAFF.

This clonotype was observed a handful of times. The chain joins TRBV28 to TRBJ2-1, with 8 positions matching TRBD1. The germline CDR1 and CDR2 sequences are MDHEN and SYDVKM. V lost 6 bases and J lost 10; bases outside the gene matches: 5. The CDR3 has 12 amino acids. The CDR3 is CASSPQGAEQFF. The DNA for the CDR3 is TGTGCCAGCAGCCCTCAGGGGGCCGAGCAGTTCTTC.

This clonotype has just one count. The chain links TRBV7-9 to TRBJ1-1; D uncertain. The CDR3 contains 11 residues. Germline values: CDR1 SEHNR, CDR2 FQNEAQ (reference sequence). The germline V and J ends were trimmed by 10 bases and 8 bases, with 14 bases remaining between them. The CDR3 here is CATSPLVEAFF. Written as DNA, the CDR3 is TGTGCCACCTCCCCCCTTGTAGAAGCTTTCTTT.

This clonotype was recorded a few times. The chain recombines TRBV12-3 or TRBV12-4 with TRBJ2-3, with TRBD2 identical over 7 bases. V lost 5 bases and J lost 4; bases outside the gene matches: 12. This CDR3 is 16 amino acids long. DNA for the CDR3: TGTGCCAGCAGTCGCACAGCGGGGCGGGCTGCAGATACGCAGTATTTT. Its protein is CASSRTAGRAADTQYF.

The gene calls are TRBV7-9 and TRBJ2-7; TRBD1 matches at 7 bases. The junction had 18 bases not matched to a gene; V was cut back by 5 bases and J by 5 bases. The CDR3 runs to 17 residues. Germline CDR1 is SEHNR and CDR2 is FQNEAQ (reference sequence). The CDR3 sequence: CASSQGMGKTGSHEQYF. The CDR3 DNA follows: TGTGCCAGCAGCCAGGGGATGGGTAAGACAGGGAGCCACGAGCAGTACTTC.

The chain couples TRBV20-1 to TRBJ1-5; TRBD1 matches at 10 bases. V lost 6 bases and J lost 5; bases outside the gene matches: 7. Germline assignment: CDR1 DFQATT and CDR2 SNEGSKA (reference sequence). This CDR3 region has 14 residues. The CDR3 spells CSAPRQGAYQPQHF. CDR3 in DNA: TGCAGTGCACCACGACAGGGGGCTTATCAGCCCCAGCATTTT.